The table lists the clone carrying this TCR beta chain with a few counts. Libraries were prepared by immunoSEQ multiplex PCR; TCRdb keeps only in-frame clonotypes and omits some of them. Found here are 200,000 to 250,000 clones, approximately 90% of them singletons; the top ten hold less than 3.5%. Germline V gene data show CDR1 as MNHEY and CDR2 as SVGEGT. The CDR3 length is 14 residues. The V segment lost 6 bases and the J segment 7 bases; nucleotides outside the gene matches: 7. The data originate from a study of blood T cell repertoires in COVID-19. Study details: Samples of COVID-19 (acute and convalescent) were obtained from the United States, Italy and Spain. From T cells, B-cell-depleted T cells, or PBMCs came the material, which was cDNA or gDNA.

Seattle's enrolled individuals joined amid active infection and were then monitored longitudinally. The chain joins TRBV6-2 or TRBV6-3 to TRBJ1-5; 9 bases agree with TRBD1. The sequence was collected from a man aged 25 to 45 with COVID-19, enrolled during active disease. The sample consisted of peripheral blood. CDR3 residues: CASSRTGGGQPQHF. The CDR3, as DNA: TGTGCCAGCAGCCGAACAGGGGGCGGGCAGCCCCAGCATTTT.